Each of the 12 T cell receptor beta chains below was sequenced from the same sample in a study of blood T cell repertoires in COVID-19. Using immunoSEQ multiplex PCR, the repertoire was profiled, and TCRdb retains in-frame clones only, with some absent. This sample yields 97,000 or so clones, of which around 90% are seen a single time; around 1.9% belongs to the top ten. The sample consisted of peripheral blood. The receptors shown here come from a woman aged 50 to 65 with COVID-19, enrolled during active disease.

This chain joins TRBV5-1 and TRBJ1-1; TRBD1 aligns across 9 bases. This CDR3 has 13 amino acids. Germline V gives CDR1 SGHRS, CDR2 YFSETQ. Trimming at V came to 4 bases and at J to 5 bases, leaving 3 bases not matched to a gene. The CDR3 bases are TGCGCCAGCAGCGGACAGGGGAGGACTGAAGCTTTCTTT. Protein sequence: CASSGQGRTEAFF.

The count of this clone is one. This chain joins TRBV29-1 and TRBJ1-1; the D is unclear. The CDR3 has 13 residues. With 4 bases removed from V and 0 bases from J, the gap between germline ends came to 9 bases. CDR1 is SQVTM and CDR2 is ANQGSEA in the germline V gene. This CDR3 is CSVAPGVNTEAFF. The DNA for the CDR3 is TGCAGCGTTGCCCCGGGAGTGAACACTGAAGCTTTCTTT. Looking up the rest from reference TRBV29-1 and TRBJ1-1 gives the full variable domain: SAVISQKPSRDICQRGTSLTIQCQVDSQVTMMFWYRQQPGQSLTLIATANQGSEATYESGFVIDKFPISRPNLTFSTLTVSNMSPEDSSIYLCSVAPGVNTEAFFGQGTRLTVV.

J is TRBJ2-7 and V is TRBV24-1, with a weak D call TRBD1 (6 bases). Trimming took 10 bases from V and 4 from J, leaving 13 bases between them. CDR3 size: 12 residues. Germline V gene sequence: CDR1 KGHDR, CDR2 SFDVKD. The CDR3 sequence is CATQGWGYEQYF. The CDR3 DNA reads TGTGCCACACAGGGATGGGGTTACGAGCAGTACTTC.

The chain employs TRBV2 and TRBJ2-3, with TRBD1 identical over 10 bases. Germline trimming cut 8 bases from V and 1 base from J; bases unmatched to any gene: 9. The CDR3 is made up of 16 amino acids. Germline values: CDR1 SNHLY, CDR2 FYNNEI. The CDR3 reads CASGEDGTGGTDTQYF. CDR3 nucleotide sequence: TGTGCCAGCGGGGAGGACGGGACAGGGGGCACAGATACGCAGTATTTT.

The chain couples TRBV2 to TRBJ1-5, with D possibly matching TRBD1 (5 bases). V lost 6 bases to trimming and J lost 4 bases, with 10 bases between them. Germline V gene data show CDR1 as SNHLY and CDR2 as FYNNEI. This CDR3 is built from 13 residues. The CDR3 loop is CASRETANQPQHF. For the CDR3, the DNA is TGTGCCAGCAGGGAGACAGCTAATCAGCCCCAGCATTTT. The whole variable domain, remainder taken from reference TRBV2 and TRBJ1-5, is EPEVTQTPSHQVTQMGQEVILRCVPISNHLYFYWYRQILGQKVEFLVSFYNNEISEKSEIFDDQFSVERPDGSNFTLKIRSTKLEDSAMYFCASRETANQPQHFGDGTRLSIL.

DNA of the CDR3: TGCGCCAGCAGCCGCCCTGGGGGCAGGAGGAACTATGGCTACACCTTC. Amino acid sequence: CASSRPGGRRNYGYTF. This chain joins TRBV4-1 and TRBJ1-2; tentatively, D is TRBD1 (6 bases). V lost 4 bases, J lost 2 bases, and 17 bases lay in between. Germline V gene lookup returns CDR1 MGHRA and CDR2 YSYEKL. CDR3 length: 16 amino acids.

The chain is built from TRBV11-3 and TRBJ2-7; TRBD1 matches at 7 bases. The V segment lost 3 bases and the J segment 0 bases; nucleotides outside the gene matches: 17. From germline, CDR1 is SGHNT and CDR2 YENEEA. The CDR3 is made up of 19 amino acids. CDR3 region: CASSFNKGANGSCSYEQYV. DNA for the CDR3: TGTGCCAGCAGCTTCAATAAGGGGGCGAATGGTAGTTGCTCCTACGAGCAGTACGTC.

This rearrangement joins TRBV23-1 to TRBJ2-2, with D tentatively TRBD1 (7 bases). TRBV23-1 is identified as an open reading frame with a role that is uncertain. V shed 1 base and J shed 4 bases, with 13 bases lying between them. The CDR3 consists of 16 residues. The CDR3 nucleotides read TGCGCCAGCAGTCAATGGGGACAGACTAGCACCGGGGAGCTGTTTTTT. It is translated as CASSQWGQTSTGELFF.

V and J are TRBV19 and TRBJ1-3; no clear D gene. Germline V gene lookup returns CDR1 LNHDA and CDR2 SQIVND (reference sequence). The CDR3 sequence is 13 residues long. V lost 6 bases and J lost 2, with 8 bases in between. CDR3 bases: TGTGCCAGTAGGAACAGCCCTGGAAACACCATATATTTT. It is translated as CASRNSPGNTIYF.

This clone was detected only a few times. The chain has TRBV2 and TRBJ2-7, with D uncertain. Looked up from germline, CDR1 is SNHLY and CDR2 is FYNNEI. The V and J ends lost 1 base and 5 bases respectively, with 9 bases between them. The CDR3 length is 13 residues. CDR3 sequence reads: CASSEGAPHEQYV. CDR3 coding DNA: TGTGCCAGCAGTGAAGGGGCTCCCCACGAGCAGTACGTC.

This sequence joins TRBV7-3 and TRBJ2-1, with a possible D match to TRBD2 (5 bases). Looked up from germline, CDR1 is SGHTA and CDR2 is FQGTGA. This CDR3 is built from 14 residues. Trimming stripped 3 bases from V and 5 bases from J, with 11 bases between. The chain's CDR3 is CASSFPGIHNEQFF. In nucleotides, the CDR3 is TGTGCCAGCAGCTTTCCCGGGATACACAATGAGCAGTTCTTC.

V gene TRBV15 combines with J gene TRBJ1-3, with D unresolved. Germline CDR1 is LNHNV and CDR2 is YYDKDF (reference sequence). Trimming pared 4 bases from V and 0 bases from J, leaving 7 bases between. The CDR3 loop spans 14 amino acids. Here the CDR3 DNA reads TGTGCCACCAGCACCCTGAGCTCTGGAAACACCATATATTTT. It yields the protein CATSTLSSGNTIYF.